This T cell receptor beta chain was captured by sequencing in a study of T-cell reconstitution after alpha-beta-depleted transplantation in children. Points from the study as a whole: Most T-cell counts and diversity one year after the transplant came from T cells that were newly produced.

Unique molecular identifiers were used to barcode this TCRbeta library. Each CDR3 protein is one row after TCRdb ran MiXCR on the PCR reads. The sample consists of hundreds of thousands of distinct CDR3 sequences, roughly a tenth of them appearing once. This clonotype was counted many times. What it recognizes is unknown. CDR1 is LGHDT and CDR2 is YNNKEL in the germline V gene (reference sequence). V lost 0 bases, J lost 4 bases, and 15 bases lay in between. This CDR3 is built from 16 residues. The sequence derives from a child under 10 years old with inherited bone marrow failure, due to receive a stem cell transplant. This chain joins TRBV3-1 and TRBJ1-2; no definite D call. The sample consisted of PBMCs, taken before TCRalphabeta/CD19-depleted stem cell transplant. The CDR3 reads CASSQDQNSGRYGYTF. The CDR3 nucleotides are TGTGCCAGCAGCCAAGATCAGAACAGCGGCCGCTATGGCTACACCTTC. Combining the CDR3 with reference TRBV3-1 and TRBJ1-2 gives the whole variable domain DTAVSQTPKYLVTQMGNDKSIKCEQNLGHDTMYWYKQDSKKFLKIMFSYNNKELIINETVPNRFSPKSPDKAHLNLHINSLELGDSAVYFCASSQDQNSGRYGYTFGSGTRLTVV.